The sequence of this T cell receptor (beta chain) was determined in a study of CD8 T cells in ankylosing spondylitis. Making use of molecular barcodes, quantitative 5'-RACE generated TCR beta libraries. One entry per CDR3 protein, called by TCRdb with MiXCR from the 5' RACE reads. The table includes hundreds of thousands of distinct CDR3 sequences, roughly a sixth detected once. Study results and caveats: Among TCR beta sequences, a motif of fewer than 10 highly homologous variants appeared characteristic of ankylosing spondylitis blood. Disease-linked clones had a CD8+ phenotype and relatively low frequency in peripheral blood. Previously reported in reactive arthritis synovial fluid and blood were some of the motif variants. Reportedly, significant enrichment of disease-linked clones occurred in matched ankylosing spondylitis synovial fluid.

With V trimmed by 8 bases and J by 7 bases, 14 bases remained unmatched. The CDR3 is made up of 15 amino acids. CDR1 and CDR2 from the germline V gene are MDHEN and SYDVKM. In the case of this clonotype: Its target is unknown.

The sequenced sample was blood, either unsorted or a sorted T cell fraction (not recorded which). The origin of this receptor is a male donor with ankylosing spondylitis. The genes are TRBV28 and TRBJ2-1, with 7 bases lining up with TRBD2. CDR3 nucleotides: TGTGCCAGCTCACGCGGGGAGGGTCGCCTGAATGAGCAGTTCTTC. Translation gives CASSRGEGRLNEQFF. Variable domain in full (rest from reference TRBV28 and TRBJ2-1): DVKVTQSSRYLVKRTGEKVFLECVQDMDHENMFWYRQDPGLGLRLIYFSYDVKMKEKGDIPEGYSVSREKKERFSLILESASTNQTSMYLCASSRGEGRLNEQFFGPGTRLTVL.